The 20 T cell receptor beta chains given below trace back to one sample, sequenced in a study of T cell repertoires in cytomegalovirus infection. TCRdb re-called the reads with MiXCR, one entry per CDR3 protein. This table holds 200,000 to 300,000 distinct CDR3 sequences, over 8% found once. Sequencing was performed on PBMCs. The receptor set was obtained from a human donor in good health (CMV status not recorded). Some clones in this sample may be carry-over from other donors' samples.

This clonotype came up many times. The gene calls are TRBV7-6 and TRBJ1-6; D possibly corresponds to TRBD1 (5 bases). V was trimmed by 2 bases and J by 3 bases, leaving 11 bases between them. CDR3 length equals 16 residues. Germline CDR1 and CDR2: SGHVS and FNYEAQ. The CDR3, as DNA: TGTGCCAGCAGCTTACGGGGCGATGGCTATAATTCACCCCTCCACTTT. Amino acid sequence: CASSLRGDGYNSPLHF.

J is TRBJ2-5 and V is TRBV7-9; D unresolved. Germline assignment: CDR1 SEHNR and CDR2 FQNEAQ (reference sequence). The V and J ends lost 4 bases and 0 bases respectively, with 9 bases between them. The CDR3 is made up of 14 amino acids. CDR3 residues: CASSSQVYQETQYF. The CDR3 bases are TGTGCCAGCAGCTCCCAGGTGTACCAAGAGACCCAGTACTTC.

This clonotype has a count of ten or more. The chain carries TRBV7-2 and TRBJ2-1, with 8 positions matching TRBD1. Germline V lookup: CDR1 SGHTA, CDR2 FQGNSA. The ends lost 6 bases at V and 10 bases at J; junction bases unmatched: 17. The CDR3 consists of 16 residues. The CDR3 region has the DNA TGTGCCAGCAGGCCGACAGGGGCCGCGTCGAAGACCGAGCAGTTCTTC. Translation: CASRPTGAASKTEQFF.

This clonotype was recorded a few times. V is TRBV18 and J is TRBJ1-1, with a tentative D call TRBD1 (6 bases). This CDR3 is built from 18 residues. Trimming left V 4 bases short and J 0 bases short, with 21 bases between. In germline, CDR1 is KGHSH, CDR2 LQKENI. For the CDR3, the DNA is TGTGCCAGCTCACGACTAAGAGGGGGAGTTACCATGAACACTGAAGCTTTCTTT. The encoded protein is CASSRLRGGVTMNTEAFF.

Within the sample, this clonotype is medium-sized. The gene calls are TRBV5-6 and TRBJ2-1; 7 bases are a match to TRBD1. This CDR3 is 14 amino acids long. Trimming at V came to 6 bases and at J to 9 bases, leaving 12 bases not matched to a gene. Per the germline V gene, CDR1 is SGHDT and CDR2 is YYEEEE. The CDR3 DNA is TGTGCCAGCAACCCTGGGACAGCGCGTGGTGAGCAGTTCTTC. Translating it yields CASNPGTARGEQFF.

This clonotype was recorded many times. V gene TRBV4-3 combines with J gene TRBJ2-7, with D possibly matching TRBD1 (6 bases). The CDR3 has 15 residues. V shed 0 bases and J shed 0 bases, with 9 bases lying between them. Germline lookup yields CDR1 LGHNA and CDR2 YSLEER. This CDR3 reads CASSQEQGFSYEQYF. The CDR3, as DNA: TGCGCCAGCAGCCAAGAACAGGGCTTCTCCTACGAGCAGTACTTC.

This clonotype was counted at least ten times. The rearrangement links TRBV4-1 to TRBJ1-2; no clear D. The CDR3 consists of 14 residues. Looked up from germline, CDR1 is MGHRA and CDR2 is YSYEKL. V was shortened by 0 bases and J by 7 bases, with 12 bases between the two germline ends. Here the CDR3 reads CASSQDEGISGYTF. The CDR3, as DNA: TGCGCCAGCAGCCAAGATGAGGGCATCTCTGGCTACACCTTC.

This clonotype was detected ten times or more. The V and J genes are TRBV7-8 and TRBJ2-2, with D possibly being TRBD2 (6 bases). CDR3 size: 14 residues. The V end lost 6 bases, the J end lost 2 bases, and 10 bases lay between the germline ends. CDR1 SGHVS and CDR2 FQNEAQ come from the germline V gene. CDR3 in amino acids: CASSISGNTGELFF. The CDR3 nucleotides read TGTGCCAGCAGTATTAGCGGAAACACCGGGGAGCTGTTTTTT. The variable domain in full, with the rest retrieved from reference TRBV7-8 and TRBJ2-2, is GAGVSQSPRYKVAKRGQDVALRCDPISGHVSLFWYQQALGQGPEFLTYFQNEAQLDKSGLPSDRFFAERPEGSVSTLKIQRTQQEDSAVYLCASSISGNTGELFFGEGSRLTVL.

This clonotype was picked up many times. This CDR3 reads CSARDRFMNTEAFF. The DNA for the CDR3 is TGCAGTGCTAGGGACAGGTTCATGAACACTGAAGCTTTCTTT. This chain joins TRBV20-1 and TRBJ1-1, with 7 bases fitting TRBD1. CDR1 and CDR2 (germline): DFQATT, SNEGSKA (reference sequence). With 3 bases clipped from V and 0 bases from J, the junction kept 4 bases outside the gene matches. This CDR3 has 14 residues.

Many counts were recorded for this clonotype. V is TRBV29-1 and J is TRBJ2-1, with D perhaps matching TRBD1 or TRBD2 (5 bases each). CDR3 length equals 10 residues. Germline values: CDR1 SQVTM, CDR2 ANQGSEA. V lost 7 bases, J lost 4 bases, and 5 bases lay in between. The CDR3 is CSGGYNEQFF. DNA for the CDR3: TGCAGCGGGGGGTACAATGAGCAGTTCTTC.

This clonotype has ten or more counts. The genes are TRBV7-2 and TRBJ1-4; TRBD1 might be the D (5 bases). Germline V gives CDR1 SGHTA, CDR2 FQGNSA. Trimming left V 5 bases short and J 4 bases short, with 14 bases between. This CDR3 is built from 15 residues. The CDR3, as DNA: TGTGCCAGCAGCCCCCCGGGGCGGGGTAATGAAAAACTGTTTTTT. Protein product: CASSPPGRGNEKLFF. The whole variable domain, remainder taken from reference TRBV7-2 and TRBJ1-4, is GAGVSQSPSNKVTEKGKDVELRCDPISGHTALYWYRQSLGQGLEFLIYFQGNSAPDKSGLPSDRFSAERTGGSVSTLTIQRTQQEDSAVYLCASSPPGRGNEKLFFGSGTQLSVL.

This clonotype has at least ten counts. V is TRBV7-9 and J is TRBJ1-1; TRBD1 matches 7 bases. Germline V gene lookup returns CDR1 SEHNR and CDR2 FQNEAQ (reference sequence). V gave up 4 bases and J gave up 8 bases; unmatched junction bases: 7. The CDR3 spans 13 residues. CDR3 region: CASSSLLQGEAFF. CDR3 nucleotide sequence: TGTGCCAGCAGCTCCCTGCTACAGGGGGAAGCTTTCTTT.

This clonotype was recorded many times. The DNA is omitted, as the CDR3 cannot be located on it reliably, and the CDR3 follows TCRdb's listing. The V call is TRBV7-5, the J call TRBJ2-1; TRBD2, the D gene given by the table, was not confirmed from the DNA. TRBV7-5 represents a pseudogene. Inclusive of both ends, the CDR3 amounts to 19 amino acids. CDR3 residues: CISVSEAFPSGGSYNEQFF.

The chain recombines TRBV7-8 with TRBJ1-1; TRBD1 aligns across 9 bases. The CDR3 extends over 14 amino acids. Germline CDR1 reads SGHVS; CDR2 reads FQNEAQ. The V and J ends lost 3 bases and 5 bases, in that order; junction bases with no gene match: 4. The CDR3 here is CASSFKQGATEAFF. The CDR3 DNA reads as TGTGCCAGCAGCTTCAAACAGGGGGCGACTGAAGCTTTCTTT. Full variable domain (missing parts from reference TRBV7-8 and TRBJ1-1): GAGVSQSPRYKVAKRGQDVALRCDPISGHVSLFWYQQALGQGPEFLTYFQNEAQLDKSGLPSDRFFAERPEGSVSTLKIQRTQQEDSAVYLCASSFKQGATEAFFGQGTRLTVV.

This clonotype occurred many times. This chain uses TRBV7-8 with TRBJ2-3; D remains ambiguous. This CDR3 has 14 amino acids. Per germline, CDR1 SGHVS and CDR2 FQNEAQ. Trimming left V 7 bases short and J 1 base short, with 12 bases between. In DNA form, the CDR3 reads TGTGCCAGCACCCGGTGGGCGGGCACAGATACGCAGTATTTT. Protein: CASTRWAGTDTQYF.

This clonotype was detected many times. The chain recombines TRBV19 with TRBJ1-1; 7 nucleotides align to TRBD1. This CDR3 contains 15 residues. Per the germline V gene, CDR1 is LNHDA and CDR2 is SQIVND (reference sequence). After removal of 5 bases from V and 4 bases from J, the junction contained 10 bases not matched to a gene. The DNA of the CDR3 is TGTGCCAGTAGTCCAGCAGGGGGAAGGAGCACTGAAGCTTTCTTT. Amino acid sequence: CASSPAGGRSTEAFF. The variable domain in full, with the rest retrieved from reference TRBV19 and TRBJ1-1, is DGGITQSPKYLFRKEGQNVTLSCEQNLNHDAMYWYRQDPGQGLRLIYYSQIVNDFQKGDIAEGYSVSREKKESFPLTVTSAQKNPTAFYLCASSPAGGRSTEAFFGQGTRLTVV.

The V and J genes are TRBV14 and TRBJ2-4; D uncertain. This CDR3 region has 15 residues. Trimming left V 4 bases short and J 3 bases short, with 13 bases between. Germline lookup yields CDR1 SGHDN and CDR2 FVKESK. The CDR3 reads CASSRRASIKNIQYF. The CDR3, as DNA: TGTGCCAGCAGCCGCCGGGCAAGTATCAAAAACATTCAGTACTTC.

This clonotype was detected only a few times. The CDR3 region is CATSRVTGMDNEKLFF. The CDR3 DNA follows: TGTGCCACCAGCAGAGTCACAGGGATGGATAATGAAAAACTGTTTTTT. The chain couples TRBV15 to TRBJ1-4, with D possibly matching TRBD1 (6 bases). There are 16 residues in the CDR3. Germline V lookup: CDR1 LNHNV, CDR2 YYDKDF (reference sequence). Trimming removed 1 base at V and 4 bases at J, with 13 bases between.

The table lists this clonotype with a few counts. The chain couples TRBV19 to TRBJ1-2; D unclear. V was shortened by 3 bases and J by 7 bases, with 9 bases between the two germline ends. The germline V gene encodes CDR1 LNHDA and CDR2 SQIVND (reference sequence). CDR3 size: 12 residues. The CDR3 DNA reads TGTGCCAGTAGTATTCGGGCTTTTGGCTACACCTTC. It is translated as CASSIRAFGYTF.

The DNA of the CDR3 is TGTGCCAGCAGCTTAGATGGCCTAAGTGTGACTGGCTACACCTTC. Translating it yields CASSLDGLSVTGYTF. This sequence joins TRBV7-2 and TRBJ1-2; no clear D. Looked up from germline, CDR1 is SGHTA and CDR2 is FQGNSA. There are 15 residues in the CDR3. Trimming stripped 1 base from V and 7 bases from J, with 16 bases between.